This entry lists 16 T cell receptor beta chains sequenced from one sample in a study of CD8 T cells in ankylosing spondylitis (dated by TCRdb to about 2017). Library prep was done by 5' RACE. Sequenced on an Illumina HiSeq 2500. The public reads were quality trimmed at Q25 with fastp and then assembled into clones with MiXCR by TCRdb, keeping productive beta chains. Entries are consolidated by CDR3 protein sequence, retaining the most common genes and DNA. The sample table holds about 340,000 distinct CDR3 sequences, of which about 14% were seen once. The top ten clonotypes cover about 1% of the sample. Sequenced: blood, either unsorted or a sorted T cell fraction (not recorded which). The receptors stem from a male donor with ankylosing spondylitis or in good health (not recorded which).

In this sample, this clonotype turned up many times. The chain recombines TRBV4-1 with TRBJ2-1; a possible D gene is TRBD1 (5 bases). Germline CDR1 MGHRA, CDR2 YSYEKL. Trimming took 2 bases from V and 10 from J, leaving 21 bases between them. The CDR3 consists of 16 residues. CDR3 in amino acids: CASSQNPAEQAGEQFF. CDR3 nucleotide sequence: TGCGCCAGCAGCCAAAACCCGGCGGAACAGGCCGGAGAGCAGTTCTTC.

This clonotype was seen only a few times. The chain couples TRBV5-1 to TRBJ2-7; 7 bases agree with TRBD2. After removal of 4 bases from V and 3 bases from J, the junction contained 10 bases not matched to a gene. Germline V gene data show CDR1 as SGHRS and CDR2 as YFSETQ. This CDR3 comprises 15 residues. CDR3 coding DNA: TGCGCCAGCAGCCCAACGCAGGGAGGGAGCTACGAGCAGTACTTC. Amino acids: CASSPTQGGSYEQYF.

The V call is TRBV5-5, the J call TRBJ1-5; 7 bases line up with TRBD1. The CDR3 is made up of 13 amino acids. J lost 5 bases, V lost 5 bases, and 4 bases had no gene match. Germline-derived CDR1 and CDR2 are SGHKS and YYEKEE (reference sequence). The DNA of the CDR3 is TGTGCCAGCAGGGAGGGGGCGGATCAGCCCCAGCATTTT. Protein sequence: CASREGADQPQHF.

The V gene is TRBV19, the J gene TRBJ2-7; 9 nucleotides align to TRBD2. Looked up from germline, CDR1 is LNHDA and CDR2 is SQIVND (reference sequence). The CDR3 is 15 amino acids. Trimming removed 5 bases from V and 5 bases from J; junction bases left unmatched: 10. The CDR3 loop is CASSPRAGGKDEQYF. As DNA, the CDR3 is TGTGCCAGTAGTCCCCGCGCGGGAGGGAAGGACGAGCAGTACTTC.

As for this clonotype: Its ends do not fully match the called genes, so a read error is possible. The genes are TRBV20-1 and TRBJ2-1; the match to TRBD2 covers 8 bases. The CDR3 consists of 17 residues. Germline CDR1 and CDR2: DFQATT and SNEGSKA (reference sequence). The chain's CDR3 is CCARDRSGSRSYNEQFF. Here the CDR3 DNA reads TGCTGTGCTAGAGATCGGAGCGGGAGTAGATCTTACAATGAGCAGTTCTTC.

J is TRBJ2-7 and V is TRBV4-2, with D unclear. Germline V gene lookup returns CDR1 LGHNA and CDR2 YNFKEQ. The CDR3 extends over 15 amino acids. Trimming left V 9 bases short and J 0 bases short, with 18 bases between. CDR3 sequence reads: CASRPRHLSSYEQYF. In nucleotides, the CDR3 is TGTGCCAGTCGCCCCAGGCACCTAAGCTCCTACGAGCAGTACTTC.

The V call is TRBV5-1, the J call TRBJ1-2; no reliable D call. The germline CDR1 and CDR2 sequences are SGHRS and YFSETQ. CDR3 size: 13 residues. V lost 3 bases and J 4 bases, leaving 10 bases between the germline ends. In nucleotides, the CDR3 is TGCGCCAGCAGCTCCCCCGGTATCTATGGCTACACCTTC. This gives the protein CASSSPGIYGYTF.

This clonotype was recorded only once. The chain is built from TRBV7-2 and TRBJ2-3, with D uncertain. CDR3 length equals 13 residues. V was clipped by 5 bases and J by 1 base, with 7 bases between them. Germline CDR1 and CDR2: SGHTA and FQGNSA. CDR3 DNA: TGTGCCAGCAGCCCCGAAGGCACAGATACGCAGTATTTT. Translation gives CASSPEGTDTQYF.

This clonotype is a singleton in its sample. The chain is built from TRBV2 and TRBJ2-5; TRBD2 aligns across 10 bases. The CDR3 contains 16 residues. CDR1 and CDR2 (germline): SNHLY, FYNNEI. V was clipped by 6 bases and J by 2 bases; unmatched bases: 9. Written as DNA, the CDR3 is TGTGCCAGCAGGGATGGACTAGCGGAACCTCAAGAGACCCAGTACTTC. It encodes CASRDGLAEPQETQYF.

Only a few counts were recorded for this clonotype. The rearrangement joins TRBV7-9 to TRBJ1-4; 7 bases match TRBD1. The V gene's germline CDR1 is SEHNR and CDR2 FQNEAQ (reference sequence). The J segment lost 7 bases and the V segment lost 4 bases, leaving 6 bases of the junction unmatched. This CDR3 is built from 14 residues. The CDR3 sequence is CASSSDRDSEKLFF. CDR3 nucleotides: TGTGCCAGCAGCTCGGACCGGGACAGTGAAAAACTGTTTTTT.

This clonotype was detected only a few times. Possible read error: a much larger clone is one base away. The chain joins TRBV4-1 to TRBJ1-5, with unresolved D. This CDR3 contains 14 residues. Germline CDR1 MGHRA, CDR2 YSYEKL. Trimming took off 0 bases at V and 7 bases at J, with 10 bases between the two ends. CDR3: CASSQEPEGQPQHF. CDR3 coding DNA: TGCGCCAGCAGCCAAGAACCAGAGGGACAGCCCCAGCATTTT.

This chain's CDR3 is CASSWGEGIEQFF. For the CDR3, the DNA is TGTGCCAGCAGCTGGGGGGAGGGAATTGAGCAGTTCTTC. V is TRBV12-3 or TRBV12-4 and J is TRBJ2-1; 7 bases align to TRBD2. V lost 6 bases to trimming and J lost 9 bases; unmatched junction nucleotides: 8. The CDR3 covers 13 residues.

This clonotype was detected a few times. One junction end does not reproduce the germline sequence, and a read error may be involved. V is TRBV14 and J is TRBJ2-2, with D hard to call. There are 13 residues in the CDR3. Germline CDR1 and CDR2: SGHDN and FVKESK. The CDR3: CASSQDVTEELFF. CDR3 coding DNA: TGTGCCAGCAGCCAAGACGTAACCGAGGAGCTGTTTTTT.

The CDR3 is CASRSGRGINEQFF. DNA for the CDR3: TGTGCCAGCAGGAGCGGGAGGGGTATAAATGAGCAGTTCTTC. The chain recombines TRBV25-1 with TRBJ2-1; TRBD2 matches 10 bases. The germline CDR1 and CDR2 sequences are MGHDK and SYGVNS. With 6 bases clipped from V and 7 bases from J, the junction kept 6 bases outside the gene matches. The CDR3 has 14 residues.

V and J are TRBV6-4 and TRBJ2-7; no definite D call. V lost 7 bases to trimming and J lost 2 bases, with 12 bases between them. Germline V CDR1 and CDR2: MRHNA, SNTAGT. This CDR3 is built from 13 residues. The CDR3 loop reads CASNLDITYEQYF. The CDR3, as DNA: TGTGCCAGCAATTTGGATATCACCTACGAGCAGTACTTC.

The chain carries TRBV7-2 and TRBJ1-2; 8 bases line up with TRBD1. The J segment lost 4 bases and the V segment lost 8 bases, leaving 9 bases of the junction unmatched. Germline lookup yields CDR1 SGHTA and CDR2 FQGNSA. The CDR3 runs 14 residues. The DNA for the CDR3 is TGTGCCAGCCGCCGACAGGGGTGGGGCTATGGCTACACCTTC. It specifies CASRRQGWGYGYTF.